Shown below are 10 T cell receptor beta chains from a single sample sequenced in a study of radiotherapy plus CTLA-4 blockade in lung cancer. The assay was immunoSEQ multiplex PCR, and TCRdb's table has in-frame clones only and misses some. The repertoire holds 75,000 to 100,000 clones, with around 88% as singletons. The source material was peripheral blood, sampled from a patient treated with radiotherapy plus ipilimumab. The receptors were gathered from a human donor with non-small cell lung cancer that progressed on radiotherapy plus ipilimumab.

The V and J genes are TRBV5-1 and TRBJ2-2, with 10 bases fitting TRBD1. The J segment lost 7 bases and the V segment lost 4 bases, leaving 16 bases of the junction unmatched. The germline CDR1 and CDR2 sequences are SGHRS and YFSETQ. The CDR3 contains 18 residues. The CDR3 loop is CASSLVSSGQGFIGELFF. The DNA of the CDR3 is TGCGCCAGCAGCCTCGTCAGTTCGGGACAGGGGTTTATCGGGGAGCTGTTTTTT.

The chain uses TRBV15 and TRBJ1-1; D not resolved. The CDR3 has 16 amino acids. Between the trimmed V and J ends, which lost 0 bases and 4 bases, there was a span of 15 bases. Germline CDR1 and CDR2: LNHNV and YYDKDF (reference sequence). This CDR3 is CATSRDVGFEGTEAFF. The CDR3 DNA follows: TGTGCCACCAGCAGAGACGTGGGCTTTGAAGGCACTGAAGCTTTCTTT.

The chain joins TRBV6-6 to TRBJ2-5; 7 bases are a match to TRBD1. Judging by the DNA end, TRBJ2-7 fits better; the J call may be wrong. The CDR3 runs 15 residues. Per germline, CDR1 MNHNY and CDR2 SVGAGI (reference sequence). The CDR3 DNA reads as TGTGCCAGCAGTTACGTGGGACAGCTTCGCTACGAGCAGTACTTC. Translation gives CASSYVGQLRYEQYF.

The rearrangement joins TRBV4-2 to TRBJ2-3; D perhaps matches TRBD2 (6 bases). The germline V and J ends were trimmed by 3 bases and 1 base, with 20 bases remaining between them. The CDR3 is 18 amino acids. In germline, CDR1 is LGHNA, CDR2 YNFKEQ. The CDR3, as DNA: TGTGCCAGCAGCCAGAGTATGATCGGAGGGGTGGGCACAGATACGCAGTATTTT. Translating gives CASSQSMIGGVGTDTQYF.

The chain has TRBV6-6 and TRBJ1-2; TRBD1 matches at 8 bases. This CDR3 has 13 residues. The J segment lost 8 bases and the V segment lost 11 bases, leaving 13 bases of the junction unmatched. Germline V CDR1 and CDR2: MNHNY, SVGAGI (reference sequence). In DNA, the CDR3 is TGTGCCTCCCGTCAGGGGGCGTCTTGGGGCTACACCTTC. Its translation: CASRQGASWGYTF.

The chain recombines TRBV18 with TRBJ2-1, with no clear D. This CDR3 has 12 residues. In germline, CDR1 is KGHSH, CDR2 LQKENI. The V and J ends lost 4 bases and 4 bases respectively, with 5 bases between them. The CDR3 here is CASSQQYNEQFF. Written as DNA, the CDR3 is TGTGCCAGCTCACAACAGTACAATGAGCAGTTCTTC.

V and J are TRBV7-9 and TRBJ2-5; 7 bases are shared with TRBD1. Unmatched junction bases numbered 10, after V lost 5 bases and J lost 4 bases. CDR1 SEHNR and CDR2 FQNEAQ come from the germline V gene (reference sequence). The CDR3 is 15 residues long. DNA of the CDR3: TGTGCCAGCAGCCCCGGCGACAGGGTCACAGAGACCCAGTACTTC. It encodes CASSPGDRVTETQYF.

V usage is TRBV12-1 and J usage is TRBJ1-2. TRBV12-1 is listed as a pseudogene. The CDR3 has 13 residues. The CDR3 here is CASSFRVNYGYTF. CDR3 bases: TGTGCCAGCAGCTTCAGAGTTAACTATGGCTACACCTTC.

This chain uses TRBV5-4 with TRBJ1-1, with D unresolved. This CDR3 is 14 amino acids long. Germline V gives CDR1 SGHNT, CDR2 YYREEE (reference sequence). Trimming shortened V by 0 bases and J by 2 bases, and 8 bases separated the two germline ends. For the CDR3, the DNA is TGTGCCAGCAGCTTGGTATCGCGAAACACTGAAGCTTTCTTT. Its translation is CASSLVSRNTEAFF.

This chain links TRBV5-5 with TRBJ1-4; no firm D call. The V gene's germline CDR1 is SGHKS and CDR2 YYEKEE (reference sequence). This CDR3 comprises 16 residues. V dropped 0 bases and J dropped 6 bases, with 15 bases sitting between them. CDR3: CASSLDSAPVDEKLFF. The CDR3 coding sequence is TGTGCCAGCAGCTTGGATTCGGCGCCTGTTGATGAAAAACTGTTTTTT.